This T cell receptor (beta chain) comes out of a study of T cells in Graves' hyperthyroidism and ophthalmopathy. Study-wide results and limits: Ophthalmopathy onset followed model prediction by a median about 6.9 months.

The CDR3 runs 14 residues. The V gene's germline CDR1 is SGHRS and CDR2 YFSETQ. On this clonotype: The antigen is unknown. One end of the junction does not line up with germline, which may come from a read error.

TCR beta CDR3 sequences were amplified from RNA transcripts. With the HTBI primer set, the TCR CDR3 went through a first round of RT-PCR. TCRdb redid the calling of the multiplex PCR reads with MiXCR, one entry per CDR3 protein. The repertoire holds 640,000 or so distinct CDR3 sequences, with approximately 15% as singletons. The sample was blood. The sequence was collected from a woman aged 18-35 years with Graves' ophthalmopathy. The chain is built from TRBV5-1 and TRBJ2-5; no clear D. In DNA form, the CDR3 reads TGTGCCAGCAGCCAATACGCTGTCTGGGAGACCCAGTACTTC. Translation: CASSQYAVWETQYF.